This record concerns one T cell receptor beta chain sequence. V dropped 5 bases and J dropped 1; count of bases not matched to a gene: 2. The CDR3 runs 15 residues. Germline V lookup: CDR1 SGHTA, CDR2 FQGNSA. Original methodology: Amplification with reference gene primers provided the estimates of nucleated cell counts. Sequenced by immunoSEQ multiplex PCR; TCRdb stores in-frame clones only, minus some. That table gives V, J and clone size, and the DNA gave D and trimming. Altogether tens of thousands of clones are present, 65% to 80% being singletons, with the ten largest covering over 25%. This entry is derived from a study of blood T cell repertoires in COVID-19. Study information: Acute and convalescent COVID-19 samples came from the United States, Italy and Spain. Sample material is recorded as cDNA or gDNA derived from T cells, B-cell-depleted T cells, or PBMCs.

This clonotype was sampled from a woman of 80 years or more with active or convalescent COVID-19. What was sequenced was peripheral blood. The V gene is TRBV7-2, the J gene TRBJ2-2; TRBD2 matches 9 bases. The CDR3 DNA reads as TGTGCCAGCAGCCCAGCGGGGGGGAACACCGGGGAGCTGTTTTTT. Residues: CASSPAGGNTGELFF.